This TCR beta chain was sequenced for a study of low-dose radiotherapy and immunotherapy resistance in tumors. Study-wide background: Treatment of Cohort 1 consisted of 0.5 Gy per fraction every 2 weeks, adding up to 6.5 Gy. Cohort 2 was treated with 1 Gy per fraction every two weeks, amounting to 13 Gy across 26 weeks. Intravenous ipilimumab 1 mg/kg every six weeks was given with nivolumab 240 mg every two weeks.

First-strand cDNA used TRAV- and TRBV-specific primers, covering alpha and beta chains. Both a constant-region primer and a V-primer adapter served to amplify TCRs across 15 to 25 PCR cycles. TCRdb re-called the reads with MiXCR, one entry per CDR3 protein. The table includes under 20,000 distinct CDR3 sequences, approximately 74% detected once. The V and J ends lost 3 bases and 2 bases respectively, with 11 bases between them. Germline-derived CDR1 and CDR2 are SNHLY and FYNNEI. This CDR3 has 15 amino acids. Eligibility required advanced solid tumors lacking tumor-infiltrating lymphocytes. The chain links TRBV2 to TRBJ1-5; D remains ambiguous. The clonotype was recovered from a human donor with advanced metastatic prostate, ovarian, gallbladder or colorectal cancer (not recorded which). This table probably holds off-target reads from a library built for another chain. The CDR3 DNA reads as TGTGCCAGCAGTGACTGGGGTTCGGGCAATCAGCCCCAGCATTTT. It is translated as CASSDWGSGNQPQHF.